The 15 T cell receptor beta chains below were found in one sample sequenced in a study of shared T cell receptors in the human thymus listed by TCRdb under 2021. Library generation was performed with the immunoSEQ multiplex PCR assay. TCRdb took this table from immuneACCESS and kept in-frame rearrangements with V and J called. Such tables lack part of the clones; where checked against another copy, unresolved V genes explain under half of the gap, and the rest is unexplained. The sample contains about 730,000 clones, 75% to 90% of them found a single time. The ten largest clones take up more than 0.01% of the sample. In addition, the sample was reused for a study of human thymus T cells.

The sample comprised thymocytes. Receptors originate from a girl under three years old with a congenital heart defect. Donor details come from another sample of the same person, matched by shared clones.

The chain is built from TRBV6-6 and TRBJ1-3; TRBD1 might be the D (5 bases). The V and J ends lost 2 bases and 5 bases respectively, with 16 bases between them. Germline V gives CDR1 MNHNY, CDR2 SVGAGI (reference sequence). This CDR3 is 16 amino acids long. In nucleotides, the CDR3 is TGTGCCAGCAGTTACGCAGCAGGGAACTCGAGAAACACCATATATTTT. This gives the protein CASSYAAGNSRNTIYF.

V usage is TRBV6-5 and J usage is TRBJ2-7; possible D gene TRBD2, 6 bases. V lost 4 bases and J 6 bases, leaving 10 bases between the germline ends. Germline V gives CDR1 MNHEY, CDR2 SVGAGI. The CDR3 is 12 residues long. The CDR3: CASSLRGGEQYF. The CDR3 bases are TGTGCCAGCAGTTTAAGGGGAGGCGAGCAGTACTTC.

V is TRBV4-1 and J is TRBJ1-2, with 9 nucleotides matching TRBD1. Per the germline V gene, CDR1 is MGHRA and CDR2 is YSYEKL. V shed 2 bases and J 3 bases; nucleotides not matched to a gene: 10. The CDR3 is 17 residues long. The DNA of the CDR3 is TGCGCCAGCAGCCAAAGCGGGACAGGGAAGGTGGACTATGGCTACACCTTC. Translated, it gives CASSQSGTGKVDYGYTF.

The CDR3 DNA reads as TGTGCCAGCAGCTTAGTCAGGGGTACCCGAGATACGCAGTATTTT. Amino acids: CASSLVRGTRDTQYF. The chain employs TRBV11-2 and TRBJ2-3; possible D gene TRBD1, 6 bases. This CDR3 region has 15 residues. The V and J ends lost 1 base and 5 bases respectively, with 13 bases between them. Germline V gives CDR1 SGHAT, CDR2 FQNNGV. The full variable domain, with the rest looked up from reference TRBV11-2 and TRBJ2-3, is EAGVAQSPRYKIIEKRQSVAFWCNPISGHATLYWYQQILGQGPKLLIQFQNNGVVDDSQLPKDRFSAERLKGVDSTLKIQPAKLEDSAVYLCASSLVRGTRDTQYFGPGTRLTVL.

The chain employs TRBV11-2 and TRBJ2-7; TRBD1 aligns across 9 bases. From germline, CDR1 is SGHAT and CDR2 FQNNGV. CDR3 length: 16 amino acids. With 1 base clipped from V and 4 bases from J, the junction kept 8 bases outside the gene matches. CDR3 protein: CASSLGDRVGRYEQYF. The CDR3 DNA is TGTGCCAGCAGCTTAGGGGACAGGGTGGGTCGGTACGAGCAGTACTTC. Full variable domain (missing parts from reference TRBV11-2 and TRBJ2-7): EAGVAQSPRYKIIEKRQSVAFWCNPISGHATLYWYQQILGQGPKLLIQFQNNGVVDDSQLPKDRFSAERLKGVDSTLKIQPAKLEDSAVYLCASSLGDRVGRYEQYFGPGTRLTVT.

On this clone itself: Other DNA sequences in this specimen translate into the identical CDR3. J is TRBJ1-6 and V is TRBV5-4, with TRBD1 matching 9 bases. V trimming: 5 bases; J trimming: 13 bases; junction bases outside the gene matches: 13. The CDR3 contains 15 residues. CDR1 is SGHNT, CDR2 YYREEE, per germline (reference sequence). CDR3 nucleotides: TGTGCCAGCAGTGACACGGGACAGGGCCAATCCCCCCTCCACTTT. It specifies CASSDTGQGQSPLHF.

The chain couples TRBV19 to TRBJ2-1; D possibly corresponds to TRBD2 (5 bases). Trimming cost V 6 bases and J 7 bases, with 13 bases left between them. The CDR3 is made up of 13 amino acids. Germline V gives CDR1 LNHDA, CDR2 SQIVND (reference sequence). The CDR3 DNA is TGTGCCAGTAGCCATATCCGGGGTAATGAGCAGTTCTTC. As protein: CASSHIRGNEQFF.

This clone was picked up one time. This chain uses TRBV5-1 with TRBJ1-3, with D possibly being TRBD1 (6 bases). Germline V lookup: CDR1 SGHRS, CDR2 YFSETQ. The CDR3 is 15 residues long. Trimming cost V 0 bases and J 7 bases, with 14 bases left between them. This chain's CDR3 is CASSLDRVEWNTIYF. As DNA, the CDR3 is TGCGCCAGCAGCTTGGACAGGGTCGAGTGGAACACCATATATTTT.

The chain is built from TRBV11-2 and TRBJ1-5; D is uncertain. Deletions cut 0 bases from V and 0 bases from J, with 18 bases between. CDR3 length: 19 residues. CDR1 and CDR2 from the germline V gene are SGHAT and FQNNGV. The CDR3 DNA sequence: TGTGCCAGCAGCTTAGATGCCCCCCGAGGTACACTTAGCAATCAGCCCCAGCATTTT. It specifies CASSLDAPRGTLSNQPQHF.

The CDR3 protein is CSARSVETQYF. The CDR3 coding sequence is TGCAGTGCTAGATCAGTCGAGACCCAGTACTTC. The genes are TRBV20-1 and TRBJ2-5, with D hard to call. The CDR3 is 11 residues long. Germline CDR1 is DFQATT and CDR2 is SNEGSKA (reference sequence). Trimming removed 2 bases from V and 5 bases from J, with 6 bases in between.

The chain has TRBV2 and TRBJ1-6; D remains unclear. In germline, CDR1 is SNHLY, CDR2 FYNNEI. With 6 bases removed from V and 10 bases from J, the gap between germline ends came to 19 bases. This CDR3 comprises 15 residues. DNA of the CDR3: TGTGCCAGCAGGGAAACTCCAGAGGATTGGTCACCCCTCCACTTT. It encodes CASRETPEDWSPLHF.

This clone occurred a few times. The chain recombines TRBV20-1 with TRBJ2-1; 8 nucleotides line up with TRBD1. The CDR3 extends over 11 amino acids. From germline, CDR1 is DFQATT and CDR2 SNEGSKA (reference sequence). V lost 5 bases to trimming and J lost 10 bases; unmatched junction nucleotides: 4. CDR3 DNA sequence: TGCAGTGCTCGTGACAGGGGAGAGCAGTTCTTC. Its translation is CSARDRGEQFF.

The sample holds one count of this clone. The chain combines TRBV9 with TRBJ2-3; TRBD2 aligns across 10 bases. The CDR3 is 17 amino acids. The trim removed 0 bases at V and 6 bases at J, leaving 10 bases unmatched. Germline V gene sequence: CDR1 SGDLS, CDR2 YYNGEE. In DNA, the CDR3 is TGTGCCAGCAGCGTAGGGCTAGCGGGGGCCCTTAGCGATACGCAGTATTTT. This gives the protein CASSVGLAGALSDTQYF.

The CDR3, as DNA: TGTGCCAGCAGTTACCCGAGAGGGGGAAAGGGACCCACCCAGTACTTC. Translation gives CASSYPRGGKGPTQYF. The chain uses TRBV6-5 and TRBJ2-5; tentatively, D is TRBD1 (6 bases). The CDR3 consists of 16 residues. Germline V gene data show CDR1 as MNHEY and CDR2 as SVGAGI. The ends were cut back, 2 bases at V and 8 bases at J, with 21 bases in the middle.

The V gene is TRBV9, the J gene TRBJ1-2; 7 bases are a match to TRBD1. Germline V CDR1 and CDR2: SGDLS, YYNGEE. The CDR3 has 16 residues. V was clipped by 9 bases and J by 6 bases; unmatched bases: 20. The CDR3 bases are TGTGCCACCGCTCGAGGGACAGACTCCTCGGCGGATGGCTACACCTTC. Translation gives CATARGTDSSADGYTF.